The clone carrying this T cell receptor beta chain was seen just once. No antigen is known for it. PCR primers comprised 60 Vbeta and 13 Jbeta primers. The assay was immunoSEQ multiplex PCR, and TCRdb's table has in-frame clones only and misses some. The table has about 100,000 clones, 76% seen once; the top ten hold 3.5% to 5%. The sample is drawn from a study of cytomegalovirus exposure and HLA in healthy donors. Study-level points and caveats: Fewer N-insertions than the roughly 670-donor mean were reportedly shown by an Asian-associated ancestry cluster in a later analysis.

Each of the donors was a healthy bone marrow donor. Sequencing input: PBMCs. The source of this sequence is a man aged 35 to 55 in good health and CMV-seronegative.

The CDR3 region has the DNA TGTGCCAGCACCAGGCGAGAGACCCAGTACTTC. Translating gives CASTRRETQYF. J is TRBJ2-5 and V is TRBV6-5; D unclear. Per the germline V gene, CDR1 is MNHEY and CDR2 is SVGAGI. The ends were cut back, 7 bases at V and 4 bases at J, with 7 bases in the middle. The CDR3 consists of 11 residues.